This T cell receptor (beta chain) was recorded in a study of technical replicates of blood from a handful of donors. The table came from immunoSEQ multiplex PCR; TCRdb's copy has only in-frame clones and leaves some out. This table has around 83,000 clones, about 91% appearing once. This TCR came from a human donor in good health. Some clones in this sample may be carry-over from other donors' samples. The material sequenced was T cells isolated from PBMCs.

The DNA for the CDR3 is TGCGCCAGCAGCTTAGGGGGACAGAGAAGTGGCTACACCTTC. This codes for CASSLGGQRSGYTF. V is TRBV5-1 and J is TRBJ1-2, with 7 bases aligning to TRBD1. Germline CDR1 SGHRS, CDR2 YFSETQ. The CDR3 spans 14 residues. V lost 2 bases to trimming and J lost 7 bases; unmatched junction nucleotides: 8. Supplemented by reference TRBV5-1 and TRBJ1-2, the full variable domain reads KAGVTQTPRYLIKTRGQQVTLSCSPISGHRSVSWYQQTPGQGLQFLFEYFSETQRNKGNFPGRFSGRQFSNSRSEMNVSTLELGDSALYLCASSLGGQRSGYTFGSGTRLTVV.